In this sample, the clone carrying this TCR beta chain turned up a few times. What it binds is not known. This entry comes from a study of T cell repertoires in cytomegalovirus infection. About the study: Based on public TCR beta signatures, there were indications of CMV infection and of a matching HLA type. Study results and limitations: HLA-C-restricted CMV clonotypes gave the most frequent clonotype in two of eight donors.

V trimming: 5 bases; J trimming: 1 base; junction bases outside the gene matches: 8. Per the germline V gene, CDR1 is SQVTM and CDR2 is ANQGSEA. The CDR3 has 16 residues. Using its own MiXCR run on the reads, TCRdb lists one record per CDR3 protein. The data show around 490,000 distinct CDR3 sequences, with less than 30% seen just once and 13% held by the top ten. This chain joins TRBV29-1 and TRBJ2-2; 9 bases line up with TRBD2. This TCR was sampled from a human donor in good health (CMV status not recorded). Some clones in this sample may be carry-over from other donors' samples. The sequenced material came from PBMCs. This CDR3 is CSVKRLAEKNTGELFF. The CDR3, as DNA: TGCAGCGTTAAACGACTAGCGGAGAAGAACACCGGGGAGCTGTTTTTT.